Listed below are T cell receptor beta chains from one sample, sequenced in a study of OX40 agonist ivuxolimab in advanced cancers. TCRdb's copy holds only in-frame clones and misses some; the assay was immunoSEQ multiplex PCR. The data show around 19,000 clones, around 85% seen once. The sample consisted of CD4+ or CD8+ T cells sorted from blood, taken in a trial of the OX40 agonist ivuxolimab. Receptor source: an adult with an advanced solid tumor such as melanoma, head and neck, liver or kidney cancer. The CDR3 runs from the conserved cysteine through the conserved F or W. The D gene is left open where the match is weak. Some rows mark clone size as missing; the rest say once, few, many or name a class of expanded clone.

>-|-|TRBJ1-4|TRBV30
CAWSSQGPNEKLFF
TGTGCCTGGAGCTCTCAAGGTCCTAATGAAAAACTGTTTTTT
>TRBD1|-|TRBJ2-3|TRBV19
CASDGRQGSTDTQYF
TGTGCCAGTGATGGTAGACAGGGAAGCACAGATACGCAGTATTTT
>TRBD2|-|TRBJ2-5|TRBV19
CASSLTSGSFKETQYF
TGTGCCAGTAGTTTGACTAGCGGGAGCTTCAAAGAGACCCAGTACTTC
>-|-|TRBJ2-3|TRBV5-1
CASSGGTPTDTQYF
TGCGCCAGCAGCGGCGGGACTCCCACAGATACGCAGTATTTT
>-|few|TRBJ2-1|TRBV18
CASSVGTSEQFF
TGTGCCAGCTCAGTCGGGACAAGTGAGCAGTTCTTC
>-|-|TRBJ1-2|TRBV12-2
CASRWGGMATPPVYGYTF
TGTGCAAGTCGTTGGGGGGGGATGGCGACCCCCCCGGTATATGGCTACACCTTC
>TRBD2|-|TRBJ2-5|TRBV11-3
CASSLLGRLAGFQETQYF
TGTGCCAGCAGCTTACTAGGGCGCCTAGCGGGGTTCCAAGAGACCCAGTACTTC
>TRBD1|once|TRBJ1-5|TRBV5-5
CASSSGGGNQPQHF
TGTGCCAGCAGCTCAGGGGGGGGCAATCAGCCCCAGCATTTT
>-|few|TRBJ2-2|TRBV4-1
CASSQALGQINTGELFF
TGCGCCAGCAGCCAGGCCTTGGGCCAAATAAACACCGGGGAGCTGTTTTTT
>-|-|TRBJ1-1|TRBV29-1
CSVEEPGVTEAFF
TGCAGCGTTGAAGAGCCAGGGGTCACTGAAGCTTTCTTT
>-|-|TRBJ2-7|TRBV4-3
CASSLAYRVEESYEQYF
TGCGCCAGCAGCCTCGCATACCGAGTCGAGGAATCCTACGAGCAGTACTTC
>TRBD1|-|TRBJ1-4|TRBV7-9
CASSVTGATNEKLFF
TGTGCCAGCAGCGTCACAGGGGCAACTAATGAAAAACTGTTTTTT
>-|-|TRBJ1-5|TRBV4-3
CASSQEWLGTFQAQHF
TGCGCCAGCAGCCAAGAATGGTTGGGCACTTTTCAGGCCCAGCATTTT
>-|-|TRBJ1-5|TRBV4-2
CASSTPDTQGQPQHF
TGTGCCAGCAGCACCCCGGACACACAGGGCCAGCCCCAGCATTTT
>TRBD1|once|TRBJ1-2|TRBV6-1
CASSEVLGQGDGYTF
TGTGCCAGCAGTGAAGTTTTGGGACAGGGTGACGGCTACACCTTC
>-|-|TRBJ2-7|TRBV5-1
CASSLFPASYEQYF
TGCGCCAGCAGCTTGTTTCCAGCCTCCTACGAGCAGTACTTC
>-|-|TRBJ2-2|TRBV11-2
CASSPRRTGELFF
TGTGCCAGCAGCCCTAGGAGAACCGGGGAGCTGTTTTTT
>-|-|TRBJ2-1|TRBV7-6
CASSLRGDNEQFF
TGTGCCAGCAGCTTACGGGGTGACAATGAGCAGTTCTTC
>TRBD1|few|TRBJ1-2|TRBV18
CASSITGQDYGYTF
TGTGCCAGCTCAATAACAGGACAGGACTATGGCTACACCTTC
>TRBD1|-|TRBJ2-1|TRBV7-2
CASSFDRGAYNEQFF
TGTGCCAGCAGCTTTGACAGGGGCGCCTACAATGAGCAGTTCTTC
>TRBD2|few|TRBJ2-7|TRBV10-1
CASTHSGTSGRISDEQYF
TGCGCCAGCACTCATTCCGGGACTAGCGGGAGAATTTCCGACGAGCAGTACTTC
>TRBD1|once|TRBJ1-1|TRBV6-1
CASKRDSLNTEAFF
TGTGCCAGCAAGAGGGACAGCTTGAACACTGAAGCTTTCTTT
>-|-|TRBJ2-3|TRBV4-2
CASSQEPPTRRGLDTQYF
TGTGCCAGCAGCCAAGAGCCCCCGACTAGAAGGGGGCTAGATACGCAGTATTTT